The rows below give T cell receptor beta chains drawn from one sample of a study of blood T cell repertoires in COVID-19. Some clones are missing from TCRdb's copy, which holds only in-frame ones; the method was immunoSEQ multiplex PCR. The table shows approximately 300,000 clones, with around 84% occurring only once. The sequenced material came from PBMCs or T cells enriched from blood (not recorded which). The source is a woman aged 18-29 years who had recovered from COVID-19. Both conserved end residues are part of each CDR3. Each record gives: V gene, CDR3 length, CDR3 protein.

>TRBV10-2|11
CASTPSYEQYF
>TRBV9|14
CASSPRQAYNEQFF
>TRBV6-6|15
CASSTWDRAQETQYF
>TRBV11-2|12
CASSSSSYEQYF
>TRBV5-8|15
CASRGRDYSYNEQFF
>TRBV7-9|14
CASSPRGAKNIQYF
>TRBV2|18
CASRTPGTSGGGQETQYF
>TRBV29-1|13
CSVGGRNNEKLFF
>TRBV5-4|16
CASSLGQGRSTDTQYF
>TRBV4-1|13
CASSQSDYRAQYF
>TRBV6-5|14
CASSYSVEITEAFF
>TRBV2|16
CASSEDGAGYQETQYF
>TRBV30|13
CAWSDGQSHEQYF
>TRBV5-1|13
CASSLDFRQPQHF
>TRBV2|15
CASSVDRGSYNEQFF
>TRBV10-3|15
CAISDSNPRNQPQHF
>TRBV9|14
CASSVQTTNEKLFF
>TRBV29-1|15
CSVDKPEGEDYGYTF
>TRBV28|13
CASSGGQNQPQHF
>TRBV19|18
CASSTRDRLLKLAGELFF
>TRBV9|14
CASSVAQGASPLHF
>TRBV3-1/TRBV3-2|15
CASSTTSGASMVQFF
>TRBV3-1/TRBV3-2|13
CASSPQAQETQYF
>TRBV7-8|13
CASSQDKAIRWYF
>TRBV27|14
CASSPGQGGTEAFF
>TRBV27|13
CATRSWESRGYTF
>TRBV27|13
CASSFSRGQPQHF
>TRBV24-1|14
CATSVRGRQDEQFF
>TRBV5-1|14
CASRRTDSGNTIYF
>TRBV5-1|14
CASSLGQTSNEQFF
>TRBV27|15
CASSHDRAGYNEQFF
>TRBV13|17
CASSLVRLAGSTDTQYF
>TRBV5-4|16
CASQGAPTDWNYGYTF
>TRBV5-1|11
CASTSGETQYF
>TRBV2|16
CASSGPGLAGGYEQYF
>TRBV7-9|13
CASSFTGGYEQYF
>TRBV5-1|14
CASSLNNLGTEAFF
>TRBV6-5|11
CASSDLYGYTF
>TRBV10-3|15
CAISHPGQGGTEAFF
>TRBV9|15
CASSVDYMYQETQYF
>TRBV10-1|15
CASSDLAGGPQEQYF
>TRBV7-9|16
CASSGTTSGPWNEQFF
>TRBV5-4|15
CASSLTGEALNEQFF
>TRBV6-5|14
CASSPTASTDTQYF
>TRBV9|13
CASSVGGYTEAFF
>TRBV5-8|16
CASSLDSDRPRTEAFF
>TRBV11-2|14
CASSFPDSRAEAFF
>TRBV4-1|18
CASSQNVLGTGYQETQYF
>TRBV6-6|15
CASSYRGGVNEKLFF
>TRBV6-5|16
CASSYGHFRSGQRAFF
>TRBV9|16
CASSVDQGGGNQPQHF
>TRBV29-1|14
CSVNSLASPWAQYF
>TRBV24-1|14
CATSLSGGTGELFF
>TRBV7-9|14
CASSFSGSNQPQHF
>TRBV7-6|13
CASSLDEGGGYTF
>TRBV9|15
CASSVGGNWGQPQHF
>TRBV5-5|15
CASSAGTGLRDEQFF
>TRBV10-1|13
CASKQGGDTEAFF
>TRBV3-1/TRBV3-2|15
CASSQDTVNTGELFF
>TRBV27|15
CASSVNRVAPYEQYF